The subject of this entry is one T cell receptor (beta chain). Its matching antigen is unknown. This sample is drawn from a study of cytomegalovirus exposure and HLA in healthy donors. Broader study findings: A highly shared variant cluster was judged a likely technical artifact. Prior analysis indicated that the majority of TCR beta V segments exhibited productivity approximately 90% or approximately 30% of the time. CMV serostatus stood as the only immune exposure information on hand.

60 Vbeta and 13 Jbeta primers were used in PCR. Generated by immunoSEQ multiplex PCR, the TCRdb table keeps only in-frame clones and is missing some. The sample has about 37,000 clones, approximately 80% seen once; the top ten hold 7.5% to 10%. The clonotype was recovered from a woman in her 40s in good health and CMV-seronegative. The sample was PBMCs.

The CDR3 DNA sequence: TGTGCCAGCGGGCGTCCTCTTAATTCACCCCTCCACTTT. Residues: CASGRPLNSPLHF. The chain recombines TRBV2 with TRBJ1-6; D unresolved. The CDR3 has 13 amino acids. Germline V gene data show CDR1 as SNHLY and CDR2 as FYNNEI. V shed 8 bases and J shed 6 bases, with 11 bases lying between them.